This TCR beta chain was sequenced in a study of blood T cell repertoires in COVID-19 (dated by TCRdb to 2019 to 2021). In the study overall: Samples from collaborators originated in the United States, Italy and Spain and spanned both the acute and convalescent phases of COVID-19. The material from the prospective study consisted of cDNA or gDNA derived from T cells, B-cell-depleted T cells, or PBMCs. Deeply sampled blood TCRbeta repertoires from subjects exposed to, actively infected with, or recovered from COVID-19 were included in the dataset. The repertoires were made available in a free public database intended to serve as a resource for research on the immune response to SARS-CoV-2. Samples were obtained from the ongoing ImmuneRACE study (first 160 participants) and from about 1,300 subjects provided by 6 global collaborators. A de-identified subject ID, COVID-19 status, age in years and sex were almost always included in the sample metadata. HLA class I and class II types, where available, came from metadata supplied by the sample provider rather than from assay-based typing. What the study reported, not specific to this receptor: Clinical and demographic metadata were provided uncurated, with the amount varying by source and participant.

Of note for this clone: What antigen it recognizes has not been identified. No per-base quality is available; no much larger clone lies one base away.

TCRbeta CDR3 regions were amplified from genomic DNA using the immunoSEQ Assay, a bias-controlled multiplex PCR. As for the authors' bioinformatics: The number of nucleated cells in each sample was estimated by amplification of reference gene primers within the assay. To quantify the absolute abundance of each unique TCRbeta CDR3 rearrangement, sequence reads were collapsed and filtered. For each sample, productive Simpson clonality was calculated as the square root of Simpson's diversity index across productive rearrangements. In TCRdb, the immuneACCESS table is reduced to in-frame sequences with V and J assigned. These tables do not hold every clone; where another copy was compared, an unresolved V gene accounts for under half, and the others remain unexplained. The V and J calls and the clone size are those of that table, but D and trimming were determined from the DNA. The table for this sample lists about 16,000 clones; roughly nine tenths of them were counted only once. In total, the top ten clones hold 31% of the sample.

One collaborating source in Seattle enrolled patients during active infection and followed them longitudinally through the course of disease. Collaborating institutions collected whole blood in K2EDTA tubes following their own protocols. For TCRbeta analysis, collaborators shipped samples in one of three forms: frozen whole blood, isolated PBMCs, or DNA extracted from either of those sample types. Counted from cysteine to phenylalanine, this CDR3 has 14 amino acids. Just CDR3 DNA is preserved here, 42 bases in frame from base 1. V and J are trimmed by 3 bases and 4 bases, and the gene matches miss 5 bases of the junction. The germline V gene supplies CDR1 KGHSH and CDR2 LQKENI.

The chain was built from TRBV18 and TRBJ2-7; the junction holds 8 bases that match TRBD2. The sequencing input was peripheral blood. The clonotype comes from an elderly woman with COVID-19, enrolled during active disease. The CDR3 corresponds to CASSPGTRGYEQYF. The nucleotide sequence is TGTGCCAGCTCACCGGGGACTAGAGGATACGAGCAGTACTTC.